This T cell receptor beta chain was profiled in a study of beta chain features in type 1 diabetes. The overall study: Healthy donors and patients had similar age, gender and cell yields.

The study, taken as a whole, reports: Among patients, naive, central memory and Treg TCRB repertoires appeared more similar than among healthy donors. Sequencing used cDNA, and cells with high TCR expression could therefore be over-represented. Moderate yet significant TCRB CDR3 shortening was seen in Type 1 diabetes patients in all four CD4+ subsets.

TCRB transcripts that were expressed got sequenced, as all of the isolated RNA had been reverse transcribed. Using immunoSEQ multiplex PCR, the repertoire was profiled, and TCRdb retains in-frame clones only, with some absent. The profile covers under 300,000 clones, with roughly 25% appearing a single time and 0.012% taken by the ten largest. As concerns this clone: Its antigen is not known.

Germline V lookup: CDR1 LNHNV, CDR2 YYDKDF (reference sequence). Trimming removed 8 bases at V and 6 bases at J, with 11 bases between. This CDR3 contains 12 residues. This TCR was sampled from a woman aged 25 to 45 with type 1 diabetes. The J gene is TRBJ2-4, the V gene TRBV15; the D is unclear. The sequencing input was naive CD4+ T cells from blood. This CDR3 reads CATGERLNIQYF. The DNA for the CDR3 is TGTGCCACCGGAGAGCGATTAAACATTCAGTACTTC.